The T cell receptor (beta chain) under discussion was sequenced for a study of ipilimumab plus nivolumab after autologous stem cell transplantation. As regards this clone: Germline and junction disagree at one end, which may indicate a read error.

The germline V gene has CDR1 GTSNPN and CDR2 SVGIG (reference sequence). CDR3 size: 12 residues. Clones were read by immunoSEQ multiplex PCR, and TCRdb kept only the in-frame ones, dropping some. The sample holds 12,000 or so clones, approximately 70% seen once. Sequenced material: PBMCs, taken in a trial of ipilimumab plus nivolumab as post-transplant consolidation. The J gene is TRBJ1-3, the V gene TRBV30; D uncertain. The origin of this receptor is a male donor with diffuse large B-cell lymphoma. The CDR3 is CAWRGSGSTIYF. In DNA, the CDR3 is TGTGCCTGGAGAGGAAGCGGAAGCACCATATATTTT.